This TCR beta chain was recorded in a study of PD-1 blockade in mismatch repair-deficient tumors. Study-level background: Patients had over ten mismatch repair-deficient cancer types and were previously treated and progressing.

Study-level results: Rapid post-treatment expansion, then contraction, generally preceding radiologic response, marked tumor-resident clones.

The table came from immunoSEQ multiplex PCR; TCRdb's copy has only in-frame clones and leaves some out. The sample yields 80,000 to 130,000 clones, roughly four fifths seen once. This CDR3 has 12 residues. Germline V lookup: CDR1 MNHEY, CDR2 SVGAGI. V shed 2 bases and J shed 8 bases, with 7 bases lying between them. A note on this clone: Its antigen is undetermined.

This receptor was taken from an adult with mismatch repair-deficient cancer. The chain couples TRBV6-5 to TRBJ2-1; D remains ambiguous. Sequenced material: peripheral blood, taken approximately 36 weeks after starting pembrolizumab. The DNA of the CDR3 is TGTGCCAGCAGTTACGGGTGGGATGAGCAGTTCTTC. Translated: CASSYGWDEQFF.